These 22 T cell receptor beta chains originate from one sample sequenced in a study of T-cell memory formation after mild COVID-19. TCRdb recomputed calls from the 5' RACE reads with MiXCR, one row per CDR3 protein. Among about 350,000 distinct CDR3 sequences listed, approximately 15% were seen once. The specimen was PBMCs or a T cell subset sorted from them (not recorded which). These receptors originate from a man aged 18 to 30 who had mild COVID-19 (a few samples of this study predate the infection). Cell type and time point are not known.

The genes are TRBV10-3 and TRBJ2-1; possibly TRBD1 for D (6 bases). The V end was cut by 5 bases, the J end by 5 bases, with 22 bases between. The CDR3 length is 17 residues. Looked up from germline, CDR1 is ENHRY and CDR2 is SYGVKD. The CDR3 DNA sequence: TGTGCCATCAGTCACCACCTACAGGGTGTCGGGGACAATGAGCAGTTCTTC. It encodes CAISHHLQGVGDNEQFF.

This clonotype appeared a few times. The chain links TRBV6-5 to TRBJ1-6; 7 bases match TRBD1. CDR1 is MNHEY and CDR2 is SVGAGI in the germline V gene. The CDR3 runs to 15 residues. Trimming took 2 bases from V and 9 from J; bases not matched to a gene: 7. DNA for the CDR3: TGTGCCAGCAGTTACCTCCGACAGGGCATTTCACCCCTCCACTTT. Its protein product is CASSYLRQGISPLHF.

This chain links TRBV2 with TRBJ2-3; no definite D call. Germline lookup yields CDR1 SNHLY and CDR2 FYNNEI. The CDR3 runs 11 residues. V was cut by 2 bases and J by 6 bases, with 3 bases left in between. CDR3 region: CASSELDTQYF. The CDR3 DNA follows: TGTGCCAGCAGTGAACTGGATACGCAGTATTTT.

Ten or more counts support this clonotype. The chain combines TRBV6-2 or TRBV6-3 with TRBJ2-5, with D hard to call. The germline V and J ends were trimmed by 2 bases and 1 base, with 2 bases remaining between them. The CDR3 contains 12 residues. CDR1 is MNHEY and CDR2 is SVGEGT in the germline V gene. Here the CDR3 reads CASSYPQETQYF. CDR3 sequence (DNA): TGTGCCAGCAGTTACCCCCAAGAGACCCAGTACTTC.

This chain uses TRBV7-9 with TRBJ1-6; D not resolved. The CDR3 sequence is 15 residues long. The germline V and J ends were trimmed by 7 bases and 10 bases, with 20 bases remaining between them. The germline gives CDR1 SEHNR, CDR2 FQNEAQ (reference sequence). DNA of the CDR3: TGTGCCAGCACCCTAGGAGGGTATCCGGGCTCACCCCTCCACTTT. Protein product: CASTLGGYPGSPLHF.

The sample holds a few counts of this clonotype. The chain carries TRBV5-5 and TRBJ1-2; TRBD1 agrees at 11 bases. The germline V gene encodes CDR1 SGHKS and CDR2 YYEKEE (reference sequence). The length of the CDR3 is 15 residues. Trimming at V came to 3 bases and at J to 5 bases, leaving 6 bases not matched to a gene. The CDR3 sequence is CASSWGQGDWYGYTF. The CDR3 bases are TGTGCCAGCAGCTGGGGACAGGGGGATTGGTATGGCTACACCTTC.

The table lists this clonotype with a few counts. The gene calls are TRBV18 and TRBJ1-1; TRBD1 matches 8 bases. Germline values: CDR1 KGHSH, CDR2 LQKENI. This CDR3 has 14 amino acids. V shed 5 bases, J shed 8 bases, and the junction held 10 bases outside the gene matches. CDR3 protein: CASSIPDRGPEAFF. The CDR3 DNA sequence: TGTGCCAGCTCAATCCCCGACAGGGGACCCGAAGCTTTCTTT. Together with reference TRBV18 and TRBJ1-1, the CDR3 gives the full variable domain: NAGVMQNPRHLVRRRGQEARLRCSPMKGHSHVYWYRQLPEEGLKFMVYLQKENIIDESGMPKERFSAEFPKEGPSILRIQQVVRGDSAAYFCASSIPDRGPEAFFGQGTRLTVV.

This clonotype has more than one count but fewer than ten. J is TRBJ2-3 and V is TRBV20-1; TRBD2 agrees at 8 bases. Germline V gene lookup returns CDR1 DFQATT and CDR2 SNEGSKA (reference sequence). With V trimmed by 0 bases and J by 4 bases, 3 bases remained unmatched. The CDR3 loop spans 14 amino acids. This CDR3 reads CSARDPAGADTQYF. The CDR3, as DNA: TGCAGTGCTAGAGACCCAGCGGGGGCAGATACGCAGTATTTT.

The chain combines TRBV10-3 with TRBJ2-7, with TRBD1 matching 10 bases. CDR1 is ENHRY, CDR2 SYGVKD, per germline. The CDR3 is 14 amino acids. V was pared by 10 bases and J by 4 bases, with 10 bases of the junction left unmatched. CDR3 region: CATGDRDRGYEQYF. The DNA of the CDR3 is TGTGCCACCGGAGACCGGGACAGGGGATACGAGCAGTACTTC.

This clonotype was seen more than once but under ten times. This chain uses TRBV3-1 with TRBJ1-1, with unresolved D. CDR1 LGHDT and CDR2 YNNKEL come from the germline V gene (reference sequence). V lost 4 bases and J lost 8, with 17 bases in between. The CDR3 contains 14 residues. CDR3 amino acids: CASSPRVTSAEAFF. The CDR3 bases are TGTGCCAGCAGCCCCCGGGTAACCTCGGCCGAAGCTTTCTTT.

The V and J genes are TRBV4-3 and TRBJ2-7; 10 bases align to TRBD2. V shed 1 base, J shed 0 bases, and the junction held 0 bases outside the gene matches. Germline-derived CDR1 and CDR2 are LGHNA and YSLEER. This CDR3 region has 15 residues. The CDR3 reads CASSQVAGGSYEQYF. As DNA, the CDR3 is TGCGCCAGCAGCCAAGTAGCGGGGGGCTCCTACGAGCAGTACTTC.

This rearrangement joins TRBV20-1 to TRBJ1-2; no reliable D call. Trimming shortened V by 4 bases and J by 2 bases, and 11 bases separated the two germline ends. The CDR3 has 13 amino acids. CDR1 is DFQATT and CDR2 is SNEGSKA in the germline V gene (reference sequence). The CDR3 region is CSAIKGQNYGYTF. CDR3 bases: TGCAGTGCTATTAAAGGGCAGAACTATGGCTACACCTTC.

The J gene is TRBJ1-1, the V gene TRBV10-1; tentatively, D is TRBD1 (5 bases). The CDR3 is made up of 13 amino acids. Trimming shortened V by 6 bases and J by 8 bases, and 16 bases separated the two germline ends. Germline lookup yields CDR1 WNHNN and CDR2 SYGVQD (reference sequence). This chain's CDR3 is CASRSGQDSEAFF. CDR3 bases: TGCGCCAGCAGATCGGGTCAAGACAGCGAAGCTTTCTTT.

A few counts support this clonotype. The chain has TRBV12-3 or TRBV12-4 and TRBJ2-3; D remains unclear. The CDR3 is 13 residues long. The V and J ends lost 4 bases and 2 bases respectively, with 7 bases between them. The CDR3 region has the DNA TGTGCCAGCAGTTCTCGACCCACAGATACGCAGTATTTT. Amino acids: CASSSRPTDTQYF.

A few counts support this clonotype. The rearrangement joins TRBV12-3 or TRBV12-4 to TRBJ2-5, with D possibly called TRBD1 or TRBD2 (7 bases each). The CDR3 covers 15 residues. Trimming took off 4 bases at V and 4 bases at J, with 16 bases between the two ends. The CDR3 is CASSSPDREGETQYF. The CDR3 DNA follows: TGTGCCAGCAGTTCCCCCGACAGGGAGGGAGAGACCCAGTACTTC.

This clonotype was picked up a small number of times. The chain uses TRBV20-1 and TRBJ1-4; D is unresolved. The germline CDR1 and CDR2 sequences are DFQATT and SNEGSKA (reference sequence). This CDR3 is 11 amino acids long. Trimming removed 6 bases at V and 15 bases at J, with 17 bases between. CDR3 coding DNA: TGCAGTGCCCAACCGGGCGGGGAGGTGTTTTTT. This translates into CSAQPGGEVFF.

This clonotype was seen many times. The chain recombines TRBV20-1 with TRBJ2-2; D may be TRBD1 or TRBD2 (5 bases each). Germline values: CDR1 DFQATT, CDR2 SNEGSKA (reference sequence). This CDR3 is built from 14 residues. Trimming shortened V by 6 bases and J by 1 base, and 12 bases separated the two germline ends. The CDR3 loop is CSATGTRNTGELFF. Written as DNA, the CDR3 is TGCAGTGCAACCGGGACGAGGAACACCGGGGAGCTGTTTTTT.

The CDR3 reads CSAREVGDSPLHF. The CDR3 coding sequence is TGCAGTGCTAGAGAAGTCGGGGATTCACCCCTCCACTTT. The chain recombines TRBV20-1 with TRBJ1-6; D is unresolved. The V gene lost 0 bases and the J gene lost 8 bases, with 8 bases spanning the gap. Germline lookup yields CDR1 DFQATT and CDR2 SNEGSKA (reference sequence). The CDR3 consists of 13 residues.

This rearrangement joins TRBV15 to TRBJ2-2; unclear D gene. Trimming took off 3 bases at V and 1 base at J, with 6 bases between the two ends. The CDR3 sequence is 14 residues long. The germline V gene encodes CDR1 LNHNV and CDR2 YYDKDF (reference sequence). CDR3 bases: TGTGCCACCAGCAGCATACAGAACACCGGGGAGCTGTTTTTT. The encoded protein is CATSSIQNTGELFF.

This clonotype was detected a few times. This chain connects TRBV7-4 to TRBJ2-1; D possibly corresponds to TRBD2 (5 bases). Trimming pared 5 bases from V and 4 bases from J, leaving 12 bases between. The CDR3 totals 14 residues. CDR1 and CDR2 from the germline V gene are SGHVT and SQSDAQ. CDR3: CASSPSLEYNEQFF. For the CDR3, the DNA is TGTGCCAGCAGCCCTAGCTTGGAATACAATGAGCAGTTCTTC. Variable domain in full (rest from reference TRBV7-4 and TRBJ2-1): GAGVSQSPRYKVAKRGRDVALRCDSISGHVTLYWYRQTLGQGSEVLTYSQSDAQRDKSGRPSGRFSAERPERSVSTLKIQRTEQGDSAVYLCASSPSLEYNEQFFGPGTRLTVL.

A few counts support this clonotype. The genes are TRBV7-2 and TRBJ1-2, with TRBD1 identical over 8 bases. V gave up 1 base and J gave up 1 base; unmatched junction bases: 8. Germline V CDR1 and CDR2: SGHTA, FQGNSA. This CDR3 has 17 amino acids. Here the CDR3 reads CASSLGPPQGGNYGYTF. For the CDR3, the DNA is TGTGCCAGCAGCTTAGGGCCCCCACAGGGGGGTAACTATGGCTACACCTTC.

The CDR3, as DNA: TGTGCCAGCACCCCCATAGGACCGGGTAACACCGGGGAGCTGTTTTTT. It is translated as CASTPIGPGNTGELFF. This chain links TRBV25-1 with TRBJ2-2; D unclear. CDR3 size: 16 residues. V was cut by 7 bases and J by 2 bases, with 17 bases left in between. The germline V gene encodes CDR1 MGHDK and CDR2 SYGVNS.